The sequence of this T cell receptor beta chain was determined in a study of regulatory T cells in long-lasting Graves disease. The sample holds many counts of this clonotype. For TCR beta, libraries came from iRepertoire HTBI primers and Arm-PCR of CDR3 regions. A single record per CDR3 protein comes from TCRdb applying MiXCR to the multiplex PCR reads. The data hold around 510,000 distinct CDR3 sequences, with around 21% observed a single time. Time point specified: persistent/refractory GD, antithyroid drugs over 5 years with positive TRAb. PBMCs provided the RNA from which the TCR library was made. This TCR was recovered from a female donor with Graves disease. The source was peripheral blood mononuclear cells (PBMCs), collected when the disease was refractory, from a patient treated with antithyroid drugs.

The CDR3 loop reads CASSYSSVYEQYF. CDR3 DNA: TGTGCCAGCTCTTACTCTAGCGTCTACGAGCAGTACTTC. This chain connects TRBV6-5 to TRBJ2-7, with D possibly matching TRBD2 (6 bases). Trimming cost V 8 bases and J 3 bases, with 14 bases left between them. Germline V CDR1 and CDR2: MNHEY, SVGAGI. This CDR3 has 13 amino acids.